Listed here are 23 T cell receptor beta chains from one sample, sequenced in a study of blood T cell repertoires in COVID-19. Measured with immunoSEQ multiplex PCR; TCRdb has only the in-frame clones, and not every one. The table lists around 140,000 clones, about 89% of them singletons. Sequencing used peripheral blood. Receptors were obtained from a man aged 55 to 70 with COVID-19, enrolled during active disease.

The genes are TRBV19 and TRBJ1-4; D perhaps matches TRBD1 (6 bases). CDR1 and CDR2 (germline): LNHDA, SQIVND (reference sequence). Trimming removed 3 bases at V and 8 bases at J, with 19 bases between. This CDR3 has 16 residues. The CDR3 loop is CASSMRKAGEKEKLFF. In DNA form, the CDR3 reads TGTGCCAGTAGTATGAGGAAGGCAGGGGAGAAAGAAAAACTGTTTTTT.

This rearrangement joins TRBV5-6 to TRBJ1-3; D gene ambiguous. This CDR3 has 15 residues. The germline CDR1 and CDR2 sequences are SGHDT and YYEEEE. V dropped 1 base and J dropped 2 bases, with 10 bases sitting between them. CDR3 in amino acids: CASSLLAGTGNTIYF. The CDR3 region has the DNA TGTGCCAGCAGCTTGTTAGCCGGGACTGGAAACACCATATATTTT.

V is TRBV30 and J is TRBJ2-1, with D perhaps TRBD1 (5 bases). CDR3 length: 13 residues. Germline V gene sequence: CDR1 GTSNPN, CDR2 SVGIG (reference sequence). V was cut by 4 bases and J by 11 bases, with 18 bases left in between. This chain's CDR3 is CAWNQGQSEKQFF. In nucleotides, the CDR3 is TGTGCCTGGAACCAGGGCCAGTCCGAAAAGCAGTTCTTC.

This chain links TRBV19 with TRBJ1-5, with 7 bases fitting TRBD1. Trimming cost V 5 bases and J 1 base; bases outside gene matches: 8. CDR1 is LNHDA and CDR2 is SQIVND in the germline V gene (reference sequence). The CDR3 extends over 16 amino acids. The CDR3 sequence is CASSEQGITSNQPQHF. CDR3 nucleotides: TGTGCCAGTAGTGAACAGGGGATTACGAGCAATCAGCCCCAGCATTTT.

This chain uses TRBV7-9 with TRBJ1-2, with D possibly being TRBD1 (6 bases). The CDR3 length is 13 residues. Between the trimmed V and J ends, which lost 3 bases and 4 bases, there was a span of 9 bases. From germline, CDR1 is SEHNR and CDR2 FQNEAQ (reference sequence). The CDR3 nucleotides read TGTGCCAGCAGCTTCCTGACAGGCTATGGCTACACCTTC. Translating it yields CASSFLTGYGYTF.

CDR3 coding DNA: TGTGCCAGCAGTGAAGGCCCGAGGATGAACACTGAAGCTTTCTTT. It specifies CASSEGPRMNTEAFF. V is TRBV6-1 and J is TRBJ1-1; no firm D call. Trimming left V 1 base short and J 0 bases short, with 9 bases between. The germline gives CDR1 MNHNS, CDR2 SASEGT. The CDR3 is 15 residues long.

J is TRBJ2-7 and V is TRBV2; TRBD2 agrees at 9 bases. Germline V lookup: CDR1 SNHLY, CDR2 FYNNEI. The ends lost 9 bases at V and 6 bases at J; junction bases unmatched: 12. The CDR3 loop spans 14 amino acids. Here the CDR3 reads CARSTRRGGLEQYF. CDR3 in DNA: TGTGCCAGAAGCACTCGGCGGGGGGGCCTCGAGCAGTACTTC.

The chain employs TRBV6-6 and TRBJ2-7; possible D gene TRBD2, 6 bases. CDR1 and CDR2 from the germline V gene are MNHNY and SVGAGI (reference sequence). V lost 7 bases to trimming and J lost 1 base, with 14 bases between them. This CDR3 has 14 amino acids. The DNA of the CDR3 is TGTGCCAGCACCGGGACTGGTCTTTCCTACGAGCAGTACTTC. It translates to CASTGTGLSYEQYF.

Here the CDR3 DNA reads TGTGCCAGCAGCCCGGGGACAGCAGGGAACACCATATATTTT. Encoded protein: CASSPGTAGNTIYF. V gene TRBV9 combines with J gene TRBJ1-3; 7 nucleotides align to TRBD1. The CDR3 is 14 amino acids. In germline, CDR1 is SGDLS, CDR2 YYNGEE. Germline trimming cut 4 bases from V and 7 bases from J; bases unmatched to any gene: 8.

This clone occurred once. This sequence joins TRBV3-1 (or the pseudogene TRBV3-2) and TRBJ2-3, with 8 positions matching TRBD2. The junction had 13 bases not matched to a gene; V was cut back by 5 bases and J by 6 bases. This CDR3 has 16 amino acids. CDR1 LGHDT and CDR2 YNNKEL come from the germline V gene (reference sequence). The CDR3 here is CASSKGLGGSADTQYF. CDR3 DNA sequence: TGTGCCAGCAGCAAGGGACTAGGAGGATCGGCGGATACGCAGTATTTT.

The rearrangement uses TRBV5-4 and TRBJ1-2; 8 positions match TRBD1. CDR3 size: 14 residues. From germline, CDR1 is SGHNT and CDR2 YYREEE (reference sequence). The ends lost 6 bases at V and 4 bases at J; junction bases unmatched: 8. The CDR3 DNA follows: TGTGCCAGCACCCTCCCGGGACAGGCCTATGGCTACACCTTC. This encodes CASTLPGQAYGYTF.

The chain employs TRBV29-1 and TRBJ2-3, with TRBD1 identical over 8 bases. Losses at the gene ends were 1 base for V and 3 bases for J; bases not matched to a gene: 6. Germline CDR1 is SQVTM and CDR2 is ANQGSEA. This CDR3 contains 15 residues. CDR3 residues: CSVEVDRARTDTQYF. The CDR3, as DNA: TGCAGCGTTGAAGTGGACAGGGCGCGGACAGATACGCAGTATTTT.

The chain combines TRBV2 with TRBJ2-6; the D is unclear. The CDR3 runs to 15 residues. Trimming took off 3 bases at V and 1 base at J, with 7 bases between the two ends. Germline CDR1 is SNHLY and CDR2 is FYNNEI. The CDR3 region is CASSDWASGANVLTF. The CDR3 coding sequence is TGTGCCAGCAGTGATTGGGCATCTGGGGCCAACGTCCTGACTTTC. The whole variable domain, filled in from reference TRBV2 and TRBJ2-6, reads EPEVTQTPSHQVTQMGQEVILRCVPISNHLYFYWYRQILGQKVEFLVSFYNNEISEKSEIFDDQFSVERPDGSNFTLKIRSTKLEDSAMYFCASSDWASGANVLTFGAGSRLTVL.

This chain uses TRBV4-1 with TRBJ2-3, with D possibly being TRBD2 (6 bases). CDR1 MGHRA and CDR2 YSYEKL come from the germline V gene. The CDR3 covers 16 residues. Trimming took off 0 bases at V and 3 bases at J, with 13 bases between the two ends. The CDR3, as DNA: TGCGCCAGCAGCCAAGAGGGGGGTGTTTCGACAGATACGCAGTATTTT. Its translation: CASSQEGGVSTDTQYF.

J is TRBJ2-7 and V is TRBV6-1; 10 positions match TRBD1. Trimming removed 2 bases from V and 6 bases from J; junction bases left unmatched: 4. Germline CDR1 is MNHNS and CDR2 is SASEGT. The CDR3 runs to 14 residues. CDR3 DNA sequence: TGTGCCAGCAGTGAACCCTGGACAGGGGGCGAGCAGTACTTC. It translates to CASSEPWTGGEQYF.

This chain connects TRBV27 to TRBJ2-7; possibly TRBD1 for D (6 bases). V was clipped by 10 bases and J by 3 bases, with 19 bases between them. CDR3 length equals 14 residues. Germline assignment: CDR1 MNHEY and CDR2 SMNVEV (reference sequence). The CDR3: CATSPSRGYYEQYF. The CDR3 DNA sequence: TGTGCCACCTCCCCGAGCAGGGGATACTACGAGCAGTACTTC.

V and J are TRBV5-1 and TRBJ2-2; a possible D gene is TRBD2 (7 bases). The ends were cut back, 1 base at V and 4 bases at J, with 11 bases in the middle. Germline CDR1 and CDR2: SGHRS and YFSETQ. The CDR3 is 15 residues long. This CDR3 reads CASSLQGTTTGELFF. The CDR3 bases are TGCGCCAGCAGCTTGCAGGGGACTACCACCGGGGAGCTGTTTTTT.

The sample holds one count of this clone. As DNA, the CDR3 is TGTGCCAGCTCACTTTACGGGACATCGAACACCGGGGAGCTGTTTTTT. As protein: CASSLYGTSNTGELFF. V gene TRBV18 combines with J gene TRBJ2-2; D may be TRBD1 (6 bases). The germline CDR1 and CDR2 sequences are KGHSH and LQKENI. Deletions cut 4 bases from V and 0 bases from J, with 12 bases between. The CDR3 consists of 16 residues.

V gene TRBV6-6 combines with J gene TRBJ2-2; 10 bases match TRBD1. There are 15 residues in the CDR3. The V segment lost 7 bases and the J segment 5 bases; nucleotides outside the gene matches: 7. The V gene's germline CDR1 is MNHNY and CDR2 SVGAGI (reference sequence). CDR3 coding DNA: TGTGCCAGCAATTCCTGGACAGGGGGAACCGGGGAGCTGTTTTTT. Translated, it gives CASNSWTGGTGELFF.

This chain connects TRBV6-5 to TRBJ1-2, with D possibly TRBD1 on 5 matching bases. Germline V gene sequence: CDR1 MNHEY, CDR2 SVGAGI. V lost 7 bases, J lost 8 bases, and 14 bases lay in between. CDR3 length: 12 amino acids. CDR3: CASTNGASGYTF. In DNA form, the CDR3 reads TGTGCCAGCACCAATGGGGCCAGCGGCTACACCTTC.

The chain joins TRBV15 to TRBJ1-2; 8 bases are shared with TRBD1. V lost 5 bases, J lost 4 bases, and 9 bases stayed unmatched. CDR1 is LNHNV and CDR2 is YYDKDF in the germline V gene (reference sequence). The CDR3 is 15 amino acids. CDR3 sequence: CATSLTDRATYGYTF. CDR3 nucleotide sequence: TGTGCCACCAGCCTAACGGACAGGGCAACCTATGGCTACACCTTC.

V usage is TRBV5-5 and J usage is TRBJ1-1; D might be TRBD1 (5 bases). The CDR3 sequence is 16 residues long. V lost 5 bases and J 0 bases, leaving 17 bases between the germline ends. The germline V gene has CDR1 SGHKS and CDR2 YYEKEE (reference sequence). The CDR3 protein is CASSYPPGHMNTEAFF. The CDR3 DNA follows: TGTGCCAGCAGTTACCCCCCCGGACATATGAACACTGAAGCTTTCTTT.

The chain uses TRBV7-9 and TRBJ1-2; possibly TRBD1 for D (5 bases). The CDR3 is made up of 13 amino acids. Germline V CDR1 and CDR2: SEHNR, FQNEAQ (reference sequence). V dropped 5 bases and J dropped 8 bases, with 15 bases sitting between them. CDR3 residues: CASSERGVDGYTF. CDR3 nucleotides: TGTGCCAGCAGCGAGCGGGGGGTGGACGGCTACACCTTC.